One TCR beta chain is described in this entry. Its matching antigen is unknown. As originally analysed: Junction-only sequences without quality scores came from ImmunoSEQ, so filtering differed. Method: immunoSEQ multiplex PCR; TCRdb's copy keeps in-frame clones and lacks some. Clone size and V and J calls were adopted from that table, with D and trimming inferred from the DNA. The sample includes millions of clones, more than 80% of them seen just once. The sample originates from a study of shared clonotypes between healthy human individuals. Across the whole study: Donor composition was a couple of women and a few men, aged 18 to 49.

V lost 2 bases and J lost 8, with 17 bases in between. Germline-derived CDR1 and CDR2 are SGHRS and YFSETQ. The CDR3 length is 15 residues. Study results and caveats: Clonotype sharing among donors was thought likely to change with sequencing depth. Clonotype sharing across a few donors was observed for around 4.8% of naive CD4 clonotypes.

The source material was naive CD4+ T cells from PBMCs. Noted subset: CD45RA+ positively selected. The rearrangement uses TRBV5-1 and TRBJ2-1, with D possibly matching TRBD2 (6 bases). The origin of this receptor is a man younger than 35 in good health. Some clones in this sample may be carry-over from other donors' samples. CDR3 in amino acids: CASSFSGGQWDEQFF. As DNA, the CDR3 is TGCGCCAGCAGCTTTAGCGGTGGCCAATGGGATGAGCAGTTCTTC.